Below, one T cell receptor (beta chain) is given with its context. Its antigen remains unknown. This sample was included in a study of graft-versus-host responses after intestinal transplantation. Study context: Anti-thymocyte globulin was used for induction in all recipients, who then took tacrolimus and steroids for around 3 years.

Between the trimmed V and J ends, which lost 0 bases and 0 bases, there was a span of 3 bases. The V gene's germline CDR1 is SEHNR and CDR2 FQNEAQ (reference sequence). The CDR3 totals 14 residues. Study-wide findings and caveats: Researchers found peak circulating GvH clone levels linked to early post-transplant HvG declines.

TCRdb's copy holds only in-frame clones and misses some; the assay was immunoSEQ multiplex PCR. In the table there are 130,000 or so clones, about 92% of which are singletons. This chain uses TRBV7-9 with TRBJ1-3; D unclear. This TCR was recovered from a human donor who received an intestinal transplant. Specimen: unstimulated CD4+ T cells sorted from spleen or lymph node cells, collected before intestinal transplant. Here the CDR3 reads CASSLAISGNTIYF. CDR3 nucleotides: TGTGCCAGCAGCTTAGCGATCTCTGGAAACACCATATATTTT.